This T cell receptor beta chain was sequenced during a study of T cells in Graves' hyperthyroidism and ophthalmopathy. Per germline, CDR1 MRHNA and CDR2 SNTAGT. V gave up 6 bases and J gave up 0 bases, with 18 bases separating them. CDR3 length: 17 residues. The investigators amplified TCR beta CDR3 regions from RNA transcripts. HTBI primers were employed in a first-round RT-PCR of the TCR CDR3. Via MiXCR, TCRdb re-called the multiplex PCR reads, giving one row per CDR3 protein. The data contain hundreds of thousands of distinct CDR3 sequences, over 40% of them seen just once; the ten biggest clones take up less than 9%.

This TCR was sampled from an adult man with Graves' disease, either hyperthyroidism or ophthalmopathy (not recorded which). The chain carries TRBV6-4 and TRBJ1-5; perhaps TRBD1 as D (6 bases). Sequencing was performed on peripheral blood or thyroid tissue (not recorded which). The CDR3 DNA sequence: TGTGCCAGCAGGAACTCCAAGGACAGCTATAGCAATCAGCCCCAGCATTTT. Translation gives CASRNSKDSYSNQPQHF.